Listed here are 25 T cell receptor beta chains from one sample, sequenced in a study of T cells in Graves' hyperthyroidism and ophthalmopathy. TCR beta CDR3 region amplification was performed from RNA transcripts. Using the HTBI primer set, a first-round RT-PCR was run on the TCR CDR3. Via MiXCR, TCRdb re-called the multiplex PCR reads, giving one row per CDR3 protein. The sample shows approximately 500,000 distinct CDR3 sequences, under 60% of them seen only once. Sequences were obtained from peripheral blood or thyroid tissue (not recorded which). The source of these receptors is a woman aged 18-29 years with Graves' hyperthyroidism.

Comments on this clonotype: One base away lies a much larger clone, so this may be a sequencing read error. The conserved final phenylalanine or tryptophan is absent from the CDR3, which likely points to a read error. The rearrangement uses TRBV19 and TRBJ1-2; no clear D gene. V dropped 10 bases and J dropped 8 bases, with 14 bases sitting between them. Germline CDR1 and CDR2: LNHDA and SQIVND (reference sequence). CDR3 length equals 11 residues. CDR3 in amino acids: CATVRLGGYTL. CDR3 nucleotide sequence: TGTGCCACCGTCCGGCTGGGGGGCTACACCCTC.

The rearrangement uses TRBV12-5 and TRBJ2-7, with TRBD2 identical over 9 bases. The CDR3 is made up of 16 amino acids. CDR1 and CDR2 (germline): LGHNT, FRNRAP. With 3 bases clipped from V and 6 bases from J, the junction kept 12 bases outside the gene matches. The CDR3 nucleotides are TGTGCTAGTGGTTTTGCGTTAGCGGGAGTCAGGAGCGAGCAGTACTTC. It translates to CASGFALAGVRSEQYF. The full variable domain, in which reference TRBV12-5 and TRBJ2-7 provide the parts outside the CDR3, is DARVTQTPRHKVTEMGQEVTMRCQPILGHNTVFWYRQTMMQGLELLAYFRNRAPLDDSGMPKDRFSAEMPDATLATLKIQPSEPRDSAVYFCASGFALAGVRSEQYFGPGTRLTVT.

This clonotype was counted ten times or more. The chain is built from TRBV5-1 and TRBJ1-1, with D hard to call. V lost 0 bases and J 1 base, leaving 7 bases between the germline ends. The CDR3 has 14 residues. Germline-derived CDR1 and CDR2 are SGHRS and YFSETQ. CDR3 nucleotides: TGCGCCAGCAGCTTGGTAGTGGGGAACACTGAAGCTTTCTTT. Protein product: CASSLVVGNTEAFF.

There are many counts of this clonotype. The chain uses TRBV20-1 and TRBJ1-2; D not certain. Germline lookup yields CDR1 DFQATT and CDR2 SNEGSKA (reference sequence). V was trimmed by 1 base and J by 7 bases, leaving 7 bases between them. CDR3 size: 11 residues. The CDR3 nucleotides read TGCAGTGCTAGAGGGGAGGCTGGCTACACCTTC. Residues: CSARGEAGYTF.

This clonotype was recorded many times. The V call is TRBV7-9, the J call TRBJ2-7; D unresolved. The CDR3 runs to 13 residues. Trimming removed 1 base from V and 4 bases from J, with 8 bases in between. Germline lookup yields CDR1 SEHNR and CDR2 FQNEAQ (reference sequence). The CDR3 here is CASSLGTRYEQYF. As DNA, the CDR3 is TGTGCCAGCAGCTTAGGTACGCGTTACGAGCAGTACTTC.

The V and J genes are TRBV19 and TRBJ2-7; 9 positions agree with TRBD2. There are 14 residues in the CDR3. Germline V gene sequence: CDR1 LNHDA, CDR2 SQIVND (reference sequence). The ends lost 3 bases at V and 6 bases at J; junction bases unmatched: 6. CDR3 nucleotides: TGTGCCAGTAGTATCTTTAGCGGGGGTGTCGAGCAGTACTTC. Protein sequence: CASSIFSGGVEQYF.

In nucleotides, the CDR3 is TGCAGTGCATCGGGACGGGCTTTCTTT. Its translation is CSASGRAFF. The V call is TRBV20-1, the J call TRBJ1-1; weak D call: TRBD1 (5 bases). The CDR3 loop spans 9 amino acids. Trimming took 6 bases from V and 11 from J, leaving 10 bases between them. CDR1 is DFQATT and CDR2 is SNEGSKA in the germline V gene (reference sequence).

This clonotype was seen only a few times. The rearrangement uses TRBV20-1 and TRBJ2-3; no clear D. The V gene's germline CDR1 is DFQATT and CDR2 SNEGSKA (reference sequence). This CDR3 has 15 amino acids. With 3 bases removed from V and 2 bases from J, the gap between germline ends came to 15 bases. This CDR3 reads CSASAGGPYTDTQYF. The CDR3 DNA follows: TGCAGTGCTAGTGCCGGTGGACCTTACACAGATACGCAGTATTTT.

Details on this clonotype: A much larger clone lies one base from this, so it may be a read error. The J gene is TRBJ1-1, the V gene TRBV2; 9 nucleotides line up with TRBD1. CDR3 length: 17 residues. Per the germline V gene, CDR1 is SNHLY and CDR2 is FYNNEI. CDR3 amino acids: CANSWPGTGYLNTEAFF. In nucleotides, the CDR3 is TGTGCCAACAGTTGGCCCGGGACAGGGTATCTGAACACTGAAGCTTTCTTT.

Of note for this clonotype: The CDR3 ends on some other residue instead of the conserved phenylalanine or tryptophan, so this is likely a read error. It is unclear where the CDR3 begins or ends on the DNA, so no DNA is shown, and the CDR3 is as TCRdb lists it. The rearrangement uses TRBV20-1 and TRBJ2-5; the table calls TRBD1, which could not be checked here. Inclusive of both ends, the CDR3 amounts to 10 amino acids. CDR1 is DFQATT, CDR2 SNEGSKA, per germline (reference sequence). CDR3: CSARDPQGRY.

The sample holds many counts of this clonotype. The chain's CDR3 is CASSLMGQNTGELFF. CDR3 DNA sequence: TGTGCCAGCAGCTTAATGGGACAAAACACCGGGGAGCTGTTTTTT. The rearrangement uses TRBV7-9 and TRBJ2-2; D is perhaps TRBD1 (6 bases). The CDR3 extends over 15 amino acids. Germline values: CDR1 SEHNR, CDR2 FQNEAQ (reference sequence). V was shortened by 2 bases and J by 2 bases, with 9 bases between the two germline ends.

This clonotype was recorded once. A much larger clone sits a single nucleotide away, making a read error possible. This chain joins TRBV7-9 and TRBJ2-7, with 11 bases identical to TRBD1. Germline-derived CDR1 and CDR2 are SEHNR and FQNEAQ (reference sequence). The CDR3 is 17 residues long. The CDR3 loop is CASSHPSPGTGGYEQYF. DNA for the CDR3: TGCGCCAGCAGCCACCCTTCACCCGGGACAGGGGGATACGAGCAGTACTTC.

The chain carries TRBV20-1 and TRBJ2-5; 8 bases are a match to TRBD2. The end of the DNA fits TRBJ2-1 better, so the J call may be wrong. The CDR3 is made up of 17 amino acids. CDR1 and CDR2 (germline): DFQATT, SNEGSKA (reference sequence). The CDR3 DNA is TGCAGTGCTAGAGATCTTTTTGGAACTAGCGGTTACAATGAGCAGTTCTTC. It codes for CSARDLFGTSGYNEQFF.

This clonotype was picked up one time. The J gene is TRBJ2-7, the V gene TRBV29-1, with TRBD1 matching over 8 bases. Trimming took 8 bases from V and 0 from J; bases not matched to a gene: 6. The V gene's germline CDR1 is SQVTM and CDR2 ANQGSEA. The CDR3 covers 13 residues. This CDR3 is CSLGQGFSYEQYF. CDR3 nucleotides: TGCAGCTTAGGACAGGGATTCTCCTACGAGCAGTACTTC.

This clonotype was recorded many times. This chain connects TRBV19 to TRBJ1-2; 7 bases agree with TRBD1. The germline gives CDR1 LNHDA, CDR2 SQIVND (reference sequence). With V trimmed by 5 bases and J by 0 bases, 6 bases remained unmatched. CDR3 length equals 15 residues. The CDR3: CASSVRQGTNYGYTF. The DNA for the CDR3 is TGTGCCAGTAGTGTAAGACAGGGAACTAACTATGGCTACACCTTC. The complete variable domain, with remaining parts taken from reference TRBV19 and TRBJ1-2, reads DGGITQSPKYLFRKEGQNVTLSCEQNLNHDAMYWYRQDPGQGLRLIYYSQIVNDFQKGDIAEGYSVSREKKESFPLTVTSAQKNPTAFYLCASSVRQGTNYGYTFGSGTRLTVV.

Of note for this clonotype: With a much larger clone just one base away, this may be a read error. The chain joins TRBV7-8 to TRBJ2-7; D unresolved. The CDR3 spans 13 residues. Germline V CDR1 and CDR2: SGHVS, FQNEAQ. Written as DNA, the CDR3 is TGTGCCAGCAGCTTCACACCGACCTACGAGCGGTACTTC. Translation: CASSFTPTYERYF. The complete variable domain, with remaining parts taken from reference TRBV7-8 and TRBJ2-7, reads GAGVSQSPRYKVAKRGQDVALRCDPISGHVSLFWYQQALGQGPEFLTYFQNEAQLDKSGLPSDRFFAERPEGSVSTLKIQRTQQEDSAVYLCASSFTPTYERYFGPGTRLTVT.

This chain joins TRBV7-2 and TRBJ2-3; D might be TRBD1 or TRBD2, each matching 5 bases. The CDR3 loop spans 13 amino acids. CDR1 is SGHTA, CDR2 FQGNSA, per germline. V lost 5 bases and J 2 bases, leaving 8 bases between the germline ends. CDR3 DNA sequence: TGTGCCAGCAGCAGGGACCTCACAGATACGCAGTATTTT. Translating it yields CASSRDLTDTQYF.

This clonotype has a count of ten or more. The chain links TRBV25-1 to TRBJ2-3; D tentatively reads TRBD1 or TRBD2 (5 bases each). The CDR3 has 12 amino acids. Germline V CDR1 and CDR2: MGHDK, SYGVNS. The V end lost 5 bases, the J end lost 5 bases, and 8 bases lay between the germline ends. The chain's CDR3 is CASSRGEDTQYF. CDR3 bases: TGTGCCAGCAGTCGAGGGGAAGATACGCAGTATTTT.

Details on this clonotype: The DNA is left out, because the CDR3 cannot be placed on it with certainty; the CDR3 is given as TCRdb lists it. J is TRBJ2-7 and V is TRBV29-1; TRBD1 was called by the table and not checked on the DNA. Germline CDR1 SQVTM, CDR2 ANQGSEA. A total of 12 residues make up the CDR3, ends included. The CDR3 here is CSVASGSPRLYF.

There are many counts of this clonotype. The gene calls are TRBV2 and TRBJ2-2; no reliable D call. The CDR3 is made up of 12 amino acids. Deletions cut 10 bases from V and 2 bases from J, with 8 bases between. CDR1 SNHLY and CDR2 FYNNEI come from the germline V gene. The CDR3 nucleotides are TGTGCCACCCGAAAAAACACCGGGGAGCTGTTTTTT. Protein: CATRKNTGELFF.

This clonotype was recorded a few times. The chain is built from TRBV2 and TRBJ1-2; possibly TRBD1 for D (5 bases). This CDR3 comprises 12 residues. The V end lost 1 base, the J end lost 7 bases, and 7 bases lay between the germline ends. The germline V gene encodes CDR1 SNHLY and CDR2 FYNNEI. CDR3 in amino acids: CASSEGGFGYTF. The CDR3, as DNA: TGTGCCAGCAGTGAAGGGGGCTTTGGCTACACCTTC. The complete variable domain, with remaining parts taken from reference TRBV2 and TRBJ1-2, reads EPEVTQTPSHQVTQMGQEVILRCVPISNHLYFYWYRQILGQKVEFLVSFYNNEISEKSEIFDDQFSVERPDGSNFTLKIRSTKLEDSAMYFCASSEGGFGYTFGSGTRLTVV.

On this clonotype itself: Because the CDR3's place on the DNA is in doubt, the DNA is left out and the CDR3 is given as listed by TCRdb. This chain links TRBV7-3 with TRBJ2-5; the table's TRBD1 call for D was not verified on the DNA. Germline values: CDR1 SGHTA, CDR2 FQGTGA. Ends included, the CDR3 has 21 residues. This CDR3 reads CASSPQGGYGYTFGSGETQYF.

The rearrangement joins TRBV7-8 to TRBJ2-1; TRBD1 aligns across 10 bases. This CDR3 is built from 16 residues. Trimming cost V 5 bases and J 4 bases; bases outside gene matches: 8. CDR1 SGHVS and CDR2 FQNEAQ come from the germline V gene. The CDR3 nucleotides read TGTGCCAGCAGCCAACGGACAGGGGGTTTTTACAATGAGCAGTTCTTC. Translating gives CASSQRTGGFYNEQFF.

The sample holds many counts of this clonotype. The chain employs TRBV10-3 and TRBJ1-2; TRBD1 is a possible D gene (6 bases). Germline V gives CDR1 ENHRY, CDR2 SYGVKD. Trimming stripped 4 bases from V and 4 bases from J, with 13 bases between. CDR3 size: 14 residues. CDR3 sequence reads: CAISVEGGLYGYTF. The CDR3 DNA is TGTGCCATCAGTGTGGAAGGGGGGCTCTATGGCTACACCTTC.

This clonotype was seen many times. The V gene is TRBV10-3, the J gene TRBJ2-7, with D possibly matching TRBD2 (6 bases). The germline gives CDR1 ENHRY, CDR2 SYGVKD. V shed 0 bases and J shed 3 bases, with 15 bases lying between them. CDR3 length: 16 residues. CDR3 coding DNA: TGTGCCATCAGTGAGTCCAAGAGGACTACAGTCTACGAGCAGTACTTC. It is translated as CAISESKRTTVYEQYF.